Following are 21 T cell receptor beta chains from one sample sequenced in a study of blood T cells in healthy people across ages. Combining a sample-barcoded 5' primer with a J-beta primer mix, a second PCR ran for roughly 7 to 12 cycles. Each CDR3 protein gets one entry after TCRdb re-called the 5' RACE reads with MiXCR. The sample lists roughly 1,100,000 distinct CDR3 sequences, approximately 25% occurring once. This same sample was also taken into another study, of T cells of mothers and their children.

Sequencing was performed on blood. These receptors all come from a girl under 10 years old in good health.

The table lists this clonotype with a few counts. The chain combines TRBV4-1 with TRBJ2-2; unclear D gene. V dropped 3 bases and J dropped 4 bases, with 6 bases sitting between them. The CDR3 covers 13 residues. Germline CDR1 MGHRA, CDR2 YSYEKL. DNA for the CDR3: TGCGCCAGCAGCCAGGGTATCACCGGGGAGCTGTTTTTT. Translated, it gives CASSQGITGELFF.

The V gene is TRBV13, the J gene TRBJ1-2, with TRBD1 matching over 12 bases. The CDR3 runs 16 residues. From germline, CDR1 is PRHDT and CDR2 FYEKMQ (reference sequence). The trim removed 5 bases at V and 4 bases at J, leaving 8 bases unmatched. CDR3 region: CASSLPGTGGAYGYTF. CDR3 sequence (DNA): TGTGCCAGCAGCCTCCCCGGGACAGGGGGCGCCTATGGCTACACCTTC.

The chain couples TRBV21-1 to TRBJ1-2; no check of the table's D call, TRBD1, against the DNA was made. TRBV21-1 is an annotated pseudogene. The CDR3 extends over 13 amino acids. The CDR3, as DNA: TGTGCCAGCAGCTGGGGCGGAGGCGATGGCTACACCTTC. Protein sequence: CASSWGGGDGYTF.

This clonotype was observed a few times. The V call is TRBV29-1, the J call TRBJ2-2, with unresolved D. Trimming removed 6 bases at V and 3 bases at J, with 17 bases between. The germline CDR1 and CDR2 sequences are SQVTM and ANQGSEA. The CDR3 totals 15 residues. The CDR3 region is CSVERREGYTGELFF. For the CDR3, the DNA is TGCAGCGTCGAAAGGCGAGAAGGGTACACCGGGGAGCTGTTTTTT.

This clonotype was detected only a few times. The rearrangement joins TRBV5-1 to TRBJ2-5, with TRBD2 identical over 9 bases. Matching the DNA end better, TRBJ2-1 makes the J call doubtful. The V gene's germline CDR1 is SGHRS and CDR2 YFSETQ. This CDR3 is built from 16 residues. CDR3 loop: CASSFTLREGYNEQFF. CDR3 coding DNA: TGCGCCAGCAGCTTTACGCTGCGGGAGGGGTACAATGAGCAGTTCTTC.

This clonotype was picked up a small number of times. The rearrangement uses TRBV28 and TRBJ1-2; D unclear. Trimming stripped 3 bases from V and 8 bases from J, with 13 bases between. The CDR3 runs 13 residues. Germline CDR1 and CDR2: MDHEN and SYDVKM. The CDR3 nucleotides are TGTGCCAGCAGTTTGGTGGCAACGGGAGGCTACACCTTC. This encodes CASSLVATGGYTF.

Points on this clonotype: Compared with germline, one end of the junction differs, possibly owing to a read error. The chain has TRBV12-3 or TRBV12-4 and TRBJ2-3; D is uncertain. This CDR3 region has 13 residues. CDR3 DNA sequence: TGTGCCACCAGTACCGAATCCACAGATACGCAGTATTTT. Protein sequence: CATSTESTDTQYF.

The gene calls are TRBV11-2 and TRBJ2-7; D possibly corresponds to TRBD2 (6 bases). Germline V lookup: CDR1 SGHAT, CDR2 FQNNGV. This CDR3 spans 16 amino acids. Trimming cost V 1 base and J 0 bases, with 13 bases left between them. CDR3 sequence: CASSLGAGIASYEQYF. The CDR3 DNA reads TGTGCCAGCAGCTTAGGGGCGGGGATCGCCTCCTACGAGCAGTACTTC. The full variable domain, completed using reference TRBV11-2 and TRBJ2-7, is EAGVAQSPRYKIIEKRQSVAFWCNPISGHATLYWYQQILGQGPKLLIQFQNNGVVDDSQLPKDRFSAERLKGVDSTLKIQPAKLEDSAVYLCASSLGAGIASYEQYFGPGTRLTVT.

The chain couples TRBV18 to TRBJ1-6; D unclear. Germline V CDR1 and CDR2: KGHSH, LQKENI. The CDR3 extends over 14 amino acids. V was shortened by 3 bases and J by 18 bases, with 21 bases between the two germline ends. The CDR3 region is CASSPGSAMVVPHF. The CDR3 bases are TGTGCCAGCTCACCCGGCAGTGCTATGGTCGTTCCCCACTTT.

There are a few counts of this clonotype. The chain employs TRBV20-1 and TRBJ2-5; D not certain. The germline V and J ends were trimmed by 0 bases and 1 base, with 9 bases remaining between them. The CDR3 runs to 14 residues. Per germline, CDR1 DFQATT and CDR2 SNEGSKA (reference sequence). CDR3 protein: CSARDSRFQETQYF. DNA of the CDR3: TGCAGTGCTAGAGATAGCAGATTCCAAGAGACCCAGTACTTC.

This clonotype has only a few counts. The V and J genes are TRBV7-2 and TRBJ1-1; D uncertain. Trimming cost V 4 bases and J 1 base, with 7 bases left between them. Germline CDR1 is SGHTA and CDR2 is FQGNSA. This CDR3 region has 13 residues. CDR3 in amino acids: CASSSVANTEAFF. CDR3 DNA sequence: TGTGCCAGCAGCTCCGTTGCGAACACTGAAGCTTTCTTT.

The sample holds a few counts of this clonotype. As DNA, the CDR3 is TGTGCCAGCAGCCAAGATAGGGAAGGGACCGGGGAGCTGTTTTTT. It yields the protein CASSQDREGTGELFF. The chain is built from TRBV4-2 and TRBJ2-2; D unresolved. The germline gives CDR1 LGHNA, CDR2 YNFKEQ. Trimming took off 0 bases at V and 5 bases at J, with 10 bases between the two ends. The CDR3 runs 15 residues.

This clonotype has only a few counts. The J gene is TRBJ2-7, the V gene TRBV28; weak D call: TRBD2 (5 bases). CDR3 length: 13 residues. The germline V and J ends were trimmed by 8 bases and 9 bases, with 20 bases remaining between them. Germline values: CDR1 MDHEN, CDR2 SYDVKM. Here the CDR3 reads CASFSRETHGQYF. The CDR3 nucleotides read TGTGCCAGCTTTTCGAGGGAGACCCACGGGCAGTACTTC.

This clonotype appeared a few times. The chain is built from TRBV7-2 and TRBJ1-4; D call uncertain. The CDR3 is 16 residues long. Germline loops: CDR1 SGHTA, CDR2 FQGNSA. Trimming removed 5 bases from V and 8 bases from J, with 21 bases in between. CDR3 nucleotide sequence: TGTGCCAGCAGCCCATTCATGACCGGCGACTGGGAAAAACTGTTTTTT. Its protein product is CASSPFMTGDWEKLFF.

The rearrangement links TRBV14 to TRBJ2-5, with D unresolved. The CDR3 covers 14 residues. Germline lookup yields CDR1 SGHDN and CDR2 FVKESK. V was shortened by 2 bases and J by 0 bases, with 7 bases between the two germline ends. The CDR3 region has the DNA TGTGCCAGCAGCCAAAGCCCCAACCAAGAGACCCAGTACTTC. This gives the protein CASSQSPNQETQYF.

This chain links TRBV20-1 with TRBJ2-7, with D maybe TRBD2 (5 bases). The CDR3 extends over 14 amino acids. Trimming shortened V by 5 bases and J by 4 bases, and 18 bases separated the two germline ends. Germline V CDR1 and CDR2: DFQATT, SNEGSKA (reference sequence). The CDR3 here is CSAQSDGVGYEQYF. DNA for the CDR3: TGCAGTGCTCAATCGGACGGGGTGGGGTACGAGCAGTACTTC.

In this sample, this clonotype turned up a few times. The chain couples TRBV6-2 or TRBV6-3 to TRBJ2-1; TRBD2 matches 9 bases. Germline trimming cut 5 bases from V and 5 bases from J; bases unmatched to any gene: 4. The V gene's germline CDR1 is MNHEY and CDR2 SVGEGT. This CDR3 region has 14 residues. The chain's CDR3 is CASSGTSRDNEQFF. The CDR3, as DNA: TGTGCCAGCAGTGGGACTAGCAGAGACAATGAGCAGTTCTTC.

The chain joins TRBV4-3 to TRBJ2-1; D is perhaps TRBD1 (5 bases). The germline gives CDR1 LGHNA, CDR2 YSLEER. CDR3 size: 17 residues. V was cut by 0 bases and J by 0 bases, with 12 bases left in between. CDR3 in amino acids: CASSQERVTVSYNEQFF. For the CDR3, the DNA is TGCGCCAGCAGCCAAGAACGGGTGACAGTCTCCTACAATGAGCAGTTCTTC.

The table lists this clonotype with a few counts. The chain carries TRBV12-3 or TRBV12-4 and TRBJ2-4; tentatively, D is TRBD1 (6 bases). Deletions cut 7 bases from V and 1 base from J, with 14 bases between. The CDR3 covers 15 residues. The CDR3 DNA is TGTGCCAGCAACTCAGGGACACCTGCCAAAAACATTCAGTACTTC. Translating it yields CASNSGTPAKNIQYF.

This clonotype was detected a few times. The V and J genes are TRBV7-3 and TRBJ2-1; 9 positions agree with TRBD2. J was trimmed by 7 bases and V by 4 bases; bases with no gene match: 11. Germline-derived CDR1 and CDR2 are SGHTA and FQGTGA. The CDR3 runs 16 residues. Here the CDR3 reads CASSSTPLAGVNEQFF. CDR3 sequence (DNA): TGTGCCAGCAGCTCAACCCCCTTAGCGGGAGTGAATGAGCAGTTCTTC.

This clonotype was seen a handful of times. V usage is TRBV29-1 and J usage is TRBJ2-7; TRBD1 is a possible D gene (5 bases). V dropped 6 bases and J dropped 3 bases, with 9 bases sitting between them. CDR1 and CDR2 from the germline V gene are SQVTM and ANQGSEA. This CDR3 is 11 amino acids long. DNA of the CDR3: TGCAGCGTCACTACAGGCTACGAGCAGTACTTC. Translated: CSVTTGYEQYF.